This T cell receptor (beta chain) was recovered during a study of T cell responses to AZD1222 COVID-19 vaccine. General study points: Only after the peak T cell response were repertoires sampled.

The CDR3 sequence is 16 residues long. V lost 1 base to trimming and J lost 2 bases, with 15 bases between them. Germline V gene sequence: CDR1 SGHTA, CDR2 FQGNSA. Sequencing used immunoSEQ multiplex PCR; TCRdb keeps in-frame clones, though not all of them. The table shows some 150,000 clones, with 80% to 90% occurring only once. This clone was counted a single time. As yet, its antigen is unknown. The material was peripheral blood, obtained after recovery from COVID-19. This TCR was recovered from an adult who had recovered from COVID-19. The rearrangement links TRBV7-2 to TRBJ2-7, with D possibly TRBD1 on 7 matching bases. Here the CDR3 reads CASSLVSGDSTYEQYF. The CDR3 coding sequence is TGTGCCAGCAGCTTAGTATCGGGGGACAGCACCTACGAGCAGTACTTC.